One and the same sample provided the 32 T cell receptor beta chains below, sequenced in a study of blood T cell repertoires in COVID-19. TCRdb's copy holds only in-frame clones and misses some; the assay was immunoSEQ multiplex PCR. The repertoire consists of approximately 84,000 clones, with almost 90% occurring once and the leading ten covering around 1.5%. Sequencing input: peripheral blood. These receptors all come from a human donor with active COVID-19. The donor label of this sample is uncertain.

The chain couples TRBV5-6 to TRBJ1-2, with 8 bases fitting TRBD1. The J segment lost 4 bases and the V segment lost 4 bases, leaving 6 bases of the junction unmatched. CDR3 length: 14 residues. CDR1 is SGHDT and CDR2 is YYEEEE in the germline V gene. CDR3 sequence reads: CASSIGQGGYGYTF. The CDR3 DNA reads TGTGCCAGCAGCATTGGACAGGGAGGCTATGGCTACACCTTC. Complete variable domain (other parts from reference TRBV5-6 and TRBJ1-2): DAGVTQSPTHLIKTRGQQVTLRCSPKSGHDTVSWYQQALGQGPQFIFQYYEEEERQRGNFPDRFSGHQFPNYSSELNVNALLLGDSALYLCASSIGQGGYGYTFGSGTRLTVV.

V usage is TRBV5-5 and J usage is TRBJ2-7, with D perhaps matching TRBD2 (5 bases). The CDR3 runs to 15 residues. From germline, CDR1 is SGHKS and CDR2 YYEKEE (reference sequence). Trimming shortened V by 4 bases and J by 2 bases, and 16 bases separated the two germline ends. The CDR3 loop reads CASSPPGMRTYEQYF. The DNA of the CDR3 is TGTGCCAGCAGCCCTCCCGGGATGAGAACCTACGAGCAGTACTTC.

The chain links TRBV19 to TRBJ1-1; 8 positions match TRBD1. The CDR3 is 15 amino acids. J lost 1 base, V lost 5 bases, and 6 bases had no gene match. Germline CDR1 and CDR2: LNHDA and SQIVND (reference sequence). The DNA of the CDR3 is TGTGCCAGTAGTGCCGCCGGGACAGGGAACACTGAAGCTTTCTTT. Translated, it gives CASSAAGTGNTEAFF.

The chain has TRBV7-9 and TRBJ1-2; 8 bases align to TRBD1. The V gene end was trimmed by 6 bases and the J gene end by 2 bases; junction bases not matched to a gene: 5. The CDR3 length is 14 residues. CDR1 and CDR2 from the germline V gene are SEHNR and FQNEAQ (reference sequence). CDR3 coding DNA: TGTGCCAGCAGACCGGGACAGGAGAACTATGGCTACACCTTC. Translated, it gives CASRPGQENYGYTF.

This clone occurred once. This chain joins TRBV5-4 and TRBJ1-2, with D maybe TRBD1 (5 bases). The CDR3 spans 14 residues. CDR1 and CDR2 from the germline V gene are SGHNT and YYREEE (reference sequence). V lost 5 bases to trimming and J lost 5 bases, with 16 bases between them. The CDR3 bases are TGTGCCAGCAGGAGAGTAGGACAACTATATGGCTACACCTTC. It codes for CASRRVGQLYGYTF.

The chain couples TRBV7-9 to TRBJ2-7, with 14 bases identical to TRBD2. This CDR3 region has 16 residues. Germline V CDR1 and CDR2: SEHNR, FQNEAQ (reference sequence). V shed 1 base, J shed 5 bases, and the junction held 4 bases outside the gene matches. The CDR3 nucleotides read TGTGCCAGCAGCTTAGTGGGGACTAGCGGGGGCCACGAGCAGTACTTC. This sequence encodes CASSLVGTSGGHEQYF.

The chain is built from TRBV9 and TRBJ2-5, with D maybe TRBD2 (5 bases). Between the trimmed V and J ends, which lost 0 bases and 5 bases, there was a span of 11 bases. CDR1 is SGDLS and CDR2 is YYNGEE in the germline V gene. This CDR3 is built from 14 residues. CDR3 nucleotide sequence: TGTGCCAGCAGCGTAGGTGTCGGGGAGGAGACCCAGTACTTC. Translated, it gives CASSVGVGEETQYF.

The chain couples TRBV7-2 to TRBJ2-5, with 8 bases lining up with TRBD1. CDR1 and CDR2 (germline): SGHTA, FQGNSA. This CDR3 contains 15 residues. Trimming cost V 0 bases and J 5 bases; bases outside gene matches: 5. The CDR3 loop is CASSLATGERETQYF. As DNA, the CDR3 is TGTGCCAGCAGCTTAGCGACAGGGGAAAGGGAGACCCAGTACTTC.

The rearrangement joins TRBV27 to TRBJ2-5; the D is unclear. Deletions cut 1 base from V and 2 bases from J, with 8 bases between. The CDR3 extends over 14 amino acids. The germline gives CDR1 MNHEY, CDR2 SMNVEV (reference sequence). CDR3: CASSLCQVQETQYF. The CDR3 nucleotides are TGTGCCAGCAGTTTATGCCAGGTACAAGAGACCCAGTACTTC.

The chain is built from TRBV9 and TRBJ2-1; 9 bases are shared with TRBD2. Per the germline V gene, CDR1 is SGDLS and CDR2 is YYNGEE. The length of the CDR3 is 16 residues. After removal of 4 bases from V and 5 bases from J, the junction contained 10 bases not matched to a gene. The CDR3 DNA sequence: TGTGCCAGCAGCTGGACGACTAGCGGACAGAACAATGAGCAGTTCTTC. It specifies CASSWTTSGQNNEQFF.

This chain links TRBV12-5 with TRBJ2-3; D is possibly TRBD2 (6 bases). CDR3 length: 17 residues. CDR1 and CDR2 from the germline V gene are LGHNT and FRNRAP. V lost 0 bases, J lost 0 bases, and 13 bases lay in between. CDR3 coding DNA: TGTGCTAGTGGTTTGGTCCGCGGCGGGGAGAGCACAGATACGCAGTATTTT. As protein: CASGLVRGGESTDTQYF.

Details on this clone: Compared with germline, one end of the junction differs, possibly owing to a read error. V and J are TRBV9 and TRBJ2-7, with D possibly being TRBD1 (6 bases). Germline CDR1 and CDR2: SGDLS and YYNGEE. CDR3 size: 14 residues. DNA for the CDR3: TGTGCCAGCAGTGTAGGCCGCAGGGGTTCAGAGCAGTACTTC. Amino acids: CASSVGRRGSEQYF.

The V gene is TRBV29-1, the J gene TRBJ2-2, with TRBD2 matching 10 bases. The germline CDR1 and CDR2 sequences are SQVTM and ANQGSEA. The CDR3 length is 15 residues. J was trimmed by 6 bases and V by 7 bases; bases with no gene match: 11. CDR3 coding DNA: TGCAGCGGGCTAAGGCTCAGCGGGGGGGCCGGGGAGCTGTTTTTT. It codes for CSGLRLSGGAGELFF.

This rearrangement joins TRBV5-1 to TRBJ2-2, with TRBD2 matching 12 bases. Germline V CDR1 and CDR2: SGHRS, YFSETQ. Trimming took 4 bases from V and 6 from J; bases not matched to a gene: 13. The CDR3 consists of 18 residues. The CDR3 DNA follows: TGCGCCAGCAGCCCCGTCCCGGGACTAGCGGGTTCGTCCGGGGAGCTGTTTTTT. It yields the protein CASSPVPGLAGSSGELFF. The full variable domain, rest sourced from reference TRBV5-1 and TRBJ2-2, is KAGVTQTPRYLIKTRGQQVTLSCSPISGHRSVSWYQQTPGQGLQFLFEYFSETQRNKGNFPGRFSGRQFSNSRSEMNVSTLELGDSALYLCASSPVPGLAGSSGELFFGEGSRLTVL.

The chain joins TRBV5-1 to TRBJ2-2; 7 bases match TRBD2. CDR1 and CDR2 (germline): SGHRS, YFSETQ. The length of the CDR3 is 15 residues. The junction had 8 bases not matched to a gene; V was cut back by 4 bases and J by 5 bases. The DNA for the CDR3 is TGCGCCAGCAGCACCGAAGCGGGGCCTACCGGGGAGCTGTTTTTT. This encodes CASSTEAGPTGELFF. The whole variable domain, remainder taken from reference TRBV5-1 and TRBJ2-2, is KAGVTQTPRYLIKTRGQQVTLSCSPISGHRSVSWYQQTPGQGLQFLFEYFSETQRNKGNFPGRFSGRQFSNSRSEMNVSTLELGDSALYLCASSTEAGPTGELFFGEGSRLTVL.

This clone has a handful of counts. This chain connects TRBV2 to TRBJ1-5; no clear D gene. V dropped 0 bases and J dropped 1 base, with 10 bases sitting between them. CDR1 is SNHLY, CDR2 FYNNEI, per germline. The length of the CDR3 is 16 residues. CDR3 DNA: TGTGCCAGCAGTGAAGCTACACTATTAAGCAATCAGCCCCAGCATTTT. This encodes CASSEATLLSNQPQHF.

This clone has a single count. V and J are TRBV7-2 and TRBJ2-3, with TRBD2 matching over 9 bases. Germline lookup yields CDR1 SGHTA and CDR2 FQGNSA. The length of the CDR3 is 16 residues. V trimming: 5 bases; J trimming: 4 bases; junction bases outside the gene matches: 10. CDR3 sequence reads: CASSPHGGGAADTQYF. The CDR3 nucleotides read TGTGCCAGCAGCCCCCACGGCGGGGGGGCCGCAGATACGCAGTATTTT.

The chain combines TRBV7-2 with TRBJ1-2; 7 bases are shared with TRBD1. Germline lookup yields CDR1 SGHTA and CDR2 FQGNSA. With V trimmed by 1 base and J by 5 bases, 7 bases remained unmatched. The CDR3 contains 15 residues. As DNA, the CDR3 is TGTGCCAGCAGCTTAGGAGGGACAGACCCATATGGCTACACCTTC. It translates to CASSLGGTDPYGYTF.

The rearrangement joins TRBV5-5 to TRBJ1-1; D is undetermined. The CDR3 loop spans 14 amino acids. Per the germline V gene, CDR1 is SGHKS and CDR2 is YYEKEE (reference sequence). V lost 4 bases, J lost 1 base, and 11 bases lay in between. DNA of the CDR3: TGTGCCAGCAGCCAGGCAACAGAGAACACTGAAGCTTTCTTT. This sequence encodes CASSQATENTEAFF. The whole variable domain, remainder taken from reference TRBV5-5 and TRBJ1-1, is DAGVTQSPTHLIKTRGQQVTLRCSPISGHKSVSWYQQVLGQGPQFIFQYYEKEERGRGNFPDRFSARQFPNYSSELNVNALLLGDSALYLCASSQATENTEAFFGQGTRLTVV.

The chain is built from TRBV7-2 and TRBJ2-5; possible D gene TRBD1, 5 bases. The V gene's germline CDR1 is SGHTA and CDR2 FQGNSA. The CDR3 runs 15 residues. V was clipped by 0 bases and J by 0 bases, with 8 bases between them. The CDR3 DNA reads TGTGCCAGCAGCTTAGCAGGGGCGAACCAAGAGACCCAGTACTTC. Translated: CASSLAGANQETQYF.

V usage is TRBV4-1 and J usage is TRBJ1-5; D ambiguous. Germline V gene data show CDR1 as MGHRA and CDR2 as YSYEKL. The CDR3 contains 16 residues. Deletions cut 3 bases from V and 0 bases from J, with 12 bases between. The CDR3, as DNA: TGCGCCAGCAGCCAGGCCCAGGAATATAGCAATCAGCCCCAGCATTTT. It yields the protein CASSQAQEYSNQPQHF.

The chain combines TRBV7-9 with TRBJ1-5, with a tentative D call TRBD1 (5 bases). Deletions cut 5 bases from V and 4 bases from J, with 15 bases between. Germline-derived CDR1 and CDR2 are SEHNR and FQNEAQ (reference sequence). The CDR3 runs to 15 residues. CDR3 in amino acids: CASSPSGVGNQPQHF. DNA for the CDR3: TGTGCCAGCAGCCCATCGGGGGTTGGGAATCAGCCCCAGCATTTT.

The chain links TRBV14 to TRBJ1-1; no clear D. The CDR3 spans 13 residues. In germline, CDR1 is SGHDN, CDR2 FVKESK. With 6 bases removed from V and 2 bases from J, the gap between germline ends came to 10 bases. The DNA for the CDR3 is TGTGCCAGCAGTCTTGGCTTAAACACTGAAGCTTTCTTT. Protein product: CASSLGLNTEAFF.

In DNA, the CDR3 is TGTGCCAGCAGCTTAGAGGCCACGGCGGATTCACCCCTCCACTTT. Protein sequence: CASSLEATADSPLHF. This chain uses TRBV7-9 with TRBJ1-6; no reliable D call. CDR3 length: 15 residues. The ends were cut back, 1 base at V and 8 bases at J, with 12 bases in the middle. Germline V gene sequence: CDR1 SEHNR, CDR2 FQNEAQ (reference sequence).

This clone has a single count. The chain has TRBV29-1 and TRBJ2-7, with 7 bases lining up with TRBD1. The length of the CDR3 is 12 residues. CDR1 is SQVTM, CDR2 ANQGSEA, per germline. V lost 4 bases and J lost 5; bases outside the gene matches: 5. Here the CDR3 DNA reads TGCAGCGTTGCCCTGACAGGGAACGAGCAGTACTTC. Protein: CSVALTGNEQYF.

This clone appeared a few times. The V gene is TRBV18, the J gene TRBJ1-1; D is perhaps TRBD1 (5 bases). The CDR3 runs to 16 residues. V lost 4 bases and J 6 bases, leaving 21 bases between the germline ends. The germline V gene has CDR1 KGHSH and CDR2 LQKENI. Here the CDR3 DNA reads TGTGCCAGCTCACGAAATAATCAGGGTAATATCGCTGAAGCTTTCTTT. Protein product: CASSRNNQGNIAEAFF.

J is TRBJ1-1 and V is TRBV30; 9 bases match TRBD1. The germline V gene has CDR1 GTSNPN and CDR2 SVGIG (reference sequence). This CDR3 contains 16 residues. The V gene end was trimmed by 3 bases and the J gene end by 1 base; junction bases not matched to a gene: 9. The DNA for the CDR3 is TGTGCCTGGAGCGAGACAGGGGGGAGAAGGAACACTGAAGCTTTCTTT. Its translation is CAWSETGGRRNTEAFF. Using reference TRBV30 and TRBJ1-1 for the parts outside the CDR3, the full variable domain is SQTIHQWPATLVQPVGSPLSLECTVEGTSNPNLYWYRQAAGRGLQLLFYSVGIGQISSEVPQNLSASRPQDRQFILSSKKLLLSDSGFYLCAWSETGGRRNTEAFFGQGTRLTVV.

The chain carries TRBV18 and TRBJ2-5; 10 bases align to TRBD1. After removal of 6 bases from V and 5 bases from J, the junction contained 6 bases not matched to a gene. The CDR3 sequence is 14 residues long. Germline assignment: CDR1 KGHSH and CDR2 LQKENI. This CDR3 is CASSRQGASETQYF. CDR3 DNA: TGTGCCAGCTCGAGACAGGGGGCTTCGGAGACCCAGTACTTC.

The chain uses TRBV19 and TRBJ2-7, with 9 bases aligning to TRBD1. Unmatched junction bases numbered 5, after V lost 5 bases and J lost 0 bases. This CDR3 contains 15 residues. Germline V gene lookup returns CDR1 LNHDA and CDR2 SQIVND (reference sequence). The CDR3 region is CASSPDRGYSYEQYF. CDR3 in DNA: TGTGCCAGTAGTCCAGACAGGGGGTACTCCTACGAGCAGTACTTC. Using reference TRBV19 and TRBJ2-7 for the parts outside the CDR3, the full variable domain is DGGITQSPKYLFRKEGQNVTLSCEQNLNHDAMYWYRQDPGQGLRLIYYSQIVNDFQKGDIAEGYSVSREKKESFPLTVTSAQKNPTAFYLCASSPDRGYSYEQYFGPGTRLTVT.

The rearrangement uses TRBV2 and TRBJ1-5, with D unresolved. CDR1 is SNHLY, CDR2 FYNNEI, per germline. The CDR3 has 13 amino acids. Trimming took off 8 bases at V and 7 bases at J, with 15 bases between the two ends. The CDR3 DNA reads TGTGCCAGCCGGTTCGAGCGAGTCCAGCCCCAGCATTTT. Protein: CASRFERVQPQHF.

The CDR3, as DNA: TGTGCCAGCAGGCGACTAGCGGGGGGCACAGATACGCAGTATTTT. Amino acids: CASRRLAGGTDTQYF. The chain employs TRBV2 and TRBJ2-3, with 12 bases fitting TRBD2. The CDR3 spans 15 residues. CDR1 SNHLY and CDR2 FYNNEI come from the germline V gene. With V trimmed by 6 bases and J by 1 base, 2 bases remained unmatched.

The chain links TRBV28 to TRBJ2-5; no reliable D call. The CDR3 covers 13 residues. Germline V gene sequence: CDR1 MDHEN, CDR2 SYDVKM. The ends were cut back, 7 bases at V and 5 bases at J, with 14 bases in the middle. CDR3 DNA: TGTGCCAGCACCTTCTCGAGTCCCGAGACCCAGTACTTC. The encoded protein is CASTFSSPETQYF.